The 27 T cell receptor beta chains presented below share a single source sample, sequenced in a study of cytomegalovirus exposure and HLA in healthy donors. The PCR ran on 60 Vbeta and 13 Jbeta primers. Measured with immunoSEQ multiplex PCR; TCRdb has only the in-frame clones, and not every one. The table shows over 65,000 clones, with approximately 75% occurring only once. Source material: PBMCs. These TCRs come from a woman between 40 and 55 years old in good health and CMV-seronegative.

The CDR3 DNA sequence: TGTGCCAGTAGTATACTAGCGGGAGATTTAGCATCCCAAGAGACCCAGTACTTC. Protein sequence: CASSILAGDLASQETQYF. The chain joins TRBV19 to TRBJ2-5, with 10 bases lining up with TRBD2. The junction had 10 bases not matched to a gene; V was cut back by 2 bases and J by 1 base. Germline V CDR1 and CDR2: LNHDA, SQIVND (reference sequence). The CDR3 covers 18 residues.

Concerning this clone itself: Its ends do not fully match the called genes, so a read error is possible. This chain uses TRBV13 with TRBJ2-3; 8 positions agree with TRBD2. CDR1 and CDR2 from the germline V gene are PRHDT and FYEKMQ (reference sequence). This CDR3 region has 24 residues. CDR3 bases: TGTGCCAGCAGCATAGGGGAGTACAGCGGGAGTATATCTAGTCGCGGTACTAGCACAGATACGCAGTATTTT. It yields the protein CASSIGEYSGSISSRGTSTDTQYF. The full variable domain, its missing parts supplied by reference TRBV13 and TRBJ2-3, is AAGVIQSPRHLIKEKRETATLKCYPIPRHDTVYWYQQGPGQDPQFLISFYEKMQSDKGSIPDRFSAQQFSDYHSELNMSSLELGDSALYFCASSIGEYSGSISSRGTSTDTQYFGPGTRLTVL.

On this clone itself: Sequence at one end of the junction differs from germline and may be a read error. J is TRBJ2-1 and V is TRBV18; a possible D gene is TRBD2 (7 bases). The germline V gene has CDR1 KGHSH and CDR2 LQKENI. The CDR3 covers 15 residues. CDR3: CASSPPGGHYNEQFF. The CDR3, as DNA: TGTGCCAGCTCCCCACCCGGGGGGCACTACAATGAGCAGTTCTTC.

This rearrangement joins TRBV7-2 to TRBJ1-2; D perhaps matches TRBD1 (5 bases). V lost 2 bases and J 7 bases, leaving 14 bases between the germline ends. The CDR3 covers 14 residues. CDR1 SGHTA and CDR2 FQGNSA come from the germline V gene. CDR3 amino acids: CASSLQGSSVGYTF. For the CDR3, the DNA is TGTGCCAGCAGCTTACAGGGATCGTCGGTTGGCTACACCTTC. Filled out from reference TRBV7-2 and TRBJ1-2, the complete variable domain reads GAGVSQSPSNKVTEKGKDVELRCDPISGHTALYWYRQSLGQGLEFLIYFQGNSAPDKSGLPSDRFSAERTGGSVSTLTIQRTQQEDSAVYLCASSLQGSSVGYTFGSGTRLTVV.

V gene TRBV7-2 combines with J gene TRBJ2-3, with 10 bases lining up with TRBD2. CDR3 length: 18 amino acids. J lost 4 bases, V lost 1 base, and 11 bases had no gene match. Germline V gene sequence: CDR1 SGHTA, CDR2 FQGNSA. The CDR3 coding sequence is TGTGCCAGCAGCTTAGTCCCTAGCGGGGGCCAGGGACCAGATACGCAGTATTTT. This codes for CASSLVPSGGQGPDTQYF.

The CDR3, as DNA: TGTGCCAGCAGCGTAGATCAGGGGGGCCGCACTGAAGCTTTCTTT. Amino acid sequence: CASSVDQGGRTEAFF. The chain joins TRBV9 to TRBJ1-1; the match to TRBD1 covers 7 bases. Germline values: CDR1 SGDLS, CDR2 YYNGEE. This CDR3 spans 15 amino acids. The ends lost 0 bases at V and 4 bases at J; junction bases unmatched: 6.

This chain joins TRBV11-1 and TRBJ2-5; possibly TRBD2 for D (5 bases). Germline V gene sequence: CDR1 SGHAT, CDR2 FQDESV (reference sequence). V dropped 1 base and J dropped 5 bases, with 14 bases sitting between them. The CDR3 sequence is 15 residues long. DNA for the CDR3: TGTGCCAGCAGCTTAGATGGGAGCGCCGGGGAGACCCAGTACTTC. Residues: CASSLDGSAGETQYF. Together with reference TRBV11-1 and TRBJ2-5, the CDR3 gives the full variable domain: EAEVAQSPRYKITEKSQAVAFWCDPISGHATLYWYRQILGQGPELLVQFQDESVVDDSQLPKDRFSAERLKGVDSTLKIQPAELGDSAMYLCASSLDGSAGETQYFGPGTRLLVL.

This clone was detected a few times. The chain joins TRBV19 to TRBJ1-2; 11 nucleotides align to TRBD1. Germline V gene data show CDR1 as LNHDA and CDR2 as SQIVND (reference sequence). V dropped 2 bases and J dropped 4; count of bases not matched to a gene: 6. The CDR3 is 16 residues long. The DNA of the CDR3 is TGTGCCAGTAGTATAACGGGACAGGGGGATGGCTATGGCTACACCTTC. Protein: CASSITGQGDGYGYTF.

This chain connects TRBV29-1 to TRBJ2-5; 7 bases are a match to TRBD1. CDR3 length: 12 residues. The J segment lost 4 bases and the V segment lost 6 bases, leaving 5 bases of the junction unmatched. From germline, CDR1 is SQVTM and CDR2 ANQGSEA. In nucleotides, the CDR3 is TGCAGCGTACGACAGGGTGGAGAGACCCAGTACTTC. This translates into CSVRQGGETQYF.

J is TRBJ2-3 and V is TRBV7-2, with D possibly being TRBD2 (7 bases). V was pared by 5 bases and J by 1 base, with 16 bases between. Germline V gene sequence: CDR1 SGHTA, CDR2 FQGNSA. This CDR3 spans 16 amino acids. The CDR3 here is CASSRPVGGRTDTQYF. The CDR3 DNA follows: TGTGCCAGCAGCCGTCCAGTGGGGGGGCGCACAGATACGCAGTATTTT.

J is TRBJ2-1 and V is TRBV14; no definite D call. Germline values: CDR1 SGHDN, CDR2 FVKESK. The CDR3 covers 11 residues. Between the trimmed V and J ends, which lost 1 base and 8 bases, there was a span of 3 bases. The CDR3 sequence is CASSQAYEQFF. The CDR3 region has the DNA TGTGCCAGCAGCCAAGCGTATGAGCAGTTCTTC.

The V call is TRBV30, the J call TRBJ1-4; perhaps TRBD1 as D (5 bases). Between the trimmed V and J ends, which lost 0 bases and 7 bases, there was a span of 12 bases. The CDR3 is 14 amino acids. Germline V gives CDR1 GTSNPN, CDR2 SVGIG (reference sequence). The CDR3 nucleotides are TGTGCCTGGAGTGTACCAGGGTTTGGTGAAAAACTGTTTTTT. Protein: CAWSVPGFGEKLFF.

V usage is TRBV5-1 and J usage is TRBJ1-4; 7 nucleotides agree with TRBD1. CDR3 length: 15 residues. The V and J ends lost 1 base and 3 bases, in that order; junction bases with no gene match: 3. Germline CDR1 and CDR2: SGHRS and YFSETQ. Here the CDR3 DNA reads TGCGCCAGCAGCTTGTCAGGGGGGTCTAATGAAAAACTGTTTTTT. Translating gives CASSLSGGSNEKLFF. The full variable domain, with the rest looked up from reference TRBV5-1 and TRBJ1-4, is KAGVTQTPRYLIKTRGQQVTLSCSPISGHRSVSWYQQTPGQGLQFLFEYFSETQRNKGNFPGRFSGRQFSNSRSEMNVSTLELGDSALYLCASSLSGGSNEKLFFGSGTQLSVL.

This chain uses TRBV5-1 with TRBJ2-4; D might be TRBD2 (6 bases). This CDR3 contains 15 residues. Per germline, CDR1 SGHRS and CDR2 YFSETQ. The ends were cut back, 0 bases at V and 5 bases at J, with 12 bases in the middle. CDR3 sequence reads: CASSLESGRENIQYF. Written as DNA, the CDR3 is TGCGCCAGCAGCTTGGAATCCGGGAGAGAAAACATTCAGTACTTC.

The J gene is TRBJ2-2, the V gene TRBV27; TRBD1 aligns across 8 bases. Trimming at V came to 5 bases and at J to 4 bases, leaving 15 bases not matched to a gene. The germline gives CDR1 MNHEY, CDR2 SMNVEV (reference sequence). CDR3 length: 18 amino acids. The chain's CDR3 is CASSAELDRGRSTGELFF. The CDR3 DNA reads as TGTGCCAGCAGTGCCGAGCTCGACAGGGGCAGGAGCACCGGGGAGCTGTTTTTT.

This chain joins TRBV7-6 and TRBJ1-5, with unresolved D. V was pared by 6 bases and J by 4 bases, with 10 bases between. The CDR3 contains 13 residues. CDR1 is SGHVS, CDR2 FNYEAQ, per germline. Here the CDR3 DNA reads TGTGCCAGCAGTATGGAGGGAAATCAGCCCCAGCATTTT. Its protein product is CASSMEGNQPQHF.

The chain combines TRBV28 with TRBJ2-1; 11 bases line up with TRBD2. The V and J ends lost 6 bases and 8 bases, in that order; junction bases with no gene match: 9. CDR3 length: 15 residues. From germline, CDR1 is MDHEN and CDR2 SYDVKM. In nucleotides, the CDR3 is TGTGCCAGCAGGTTACGTGGACTAGCGGGCCATGAGCAGTTCTTC. It translates to CASRLRGLAGHEQFF.

This clone was seen a handful of times. This chain uses TRBV14 with TRBJ2-1; D not certain. V was trimmed by 1 base and J by 3 bases, leaving 7 bases between them. CDR3 length: 14 residues. Germline V CDR1 and CDR2: SGHDN, FVKESK. The CDR3 spells CASSQVGSYNEQFF. The CDR3 DNA is TGTGCCAGCAGCCAAGTTGGCAGCTACAATGAGCAGTTCTTC.

There are a few counts of this clone. This rearrangement joins TRBV19 to TRBJ1-1; D is uncertain. Per the germline V gene, CDR1 is LNHDA and CDR2 is SQIVND (reference sequence). V was cut by 1 base and J by 1 base, with 7 bases left in between. The CDR3 spans 14 residues. CDR3 sequence: CASSIAGGNTEAFF. Written as DNA, the CDR3 is TGTGCCAGTAGTATAGCTGGAGGGAACACTGAAGCTTTCTTT.

The V and J genes are TRBV7-2 and TRBJ2-7; 9 bases are a match to TRBD1. V was clipped by 7 bases and J by 5 bases; unmatched bases: 6. Germline loops: CDR1 SGHTA, CDR2 FQGNSA. The CDR3 totals 13 residues. The CDR3 bases are TGTGCCAGCACCAACAGGGGGCGGAACGAGCAGTACTTC. Its translation: CASTNRGRNEQYF.

The chain carries TRBV5-1 and TRBJ2-1, with 8 bases lining up with TRBD1. This CDR3 has 14 residues. V lost 4 bases to trimming and J lost 1 base; unmatched junction nucleotides: 1. Germline V gene sequence: CDR1 SGHRS, CDR2 YFSETQ. The CDR3 is CASSGQGSYNEQFF. The DNA for the CDR3 is TGCGCCAGCAGCGGACAGGGATCCTACAATGAGCAGTTCTTC.

This chain uses TRBV11-2 with TRBJ2-7; the match to TRBD1 covers 8 bases. Germline CDR1 and CDR2: SGHAT and FQNNGV. This CDR3 contains 14 residues. V was pared by 4 bases and J by 4 bases, with 6 bases of the junction left unmatched. The CDR3 is CASSSRQGIYEQYF. CDR3 DNA: TGTGCCAGCAGCTCCCGACAGGGGATATACGAGCAGTACTTC.

The chain has TRBV30 and TRBJ1-5, with D perhaps matching TRBD1 (5 bases). The germline CDR1 and CDR2 sequences are GTSNPN and SVGIG (reference sequence). The CDR3 loop spans 14 amino acids. The V gene lost 2 bases and the J gene lost 4 bases, with 12 bases spanning the gap. Here the CDR3 reads CAWSTDSSNQPQHF. CDR3 in DNA: TGTGCCTGGAGTACTGACAGTTCAAATCAGCCCCAGCATTTT.

The chain recombines TRBV4-3 with TRBJ2-3, with D maybe TRBD2 (5 bases). In germline, CDR1 is LGHNA, CDR2 YSLEER. The CDR3 loop spans 16 amino acids. V was pared by 0 bases and J by 5 bases, with 15 bases between. The CDR3 is CASSQDLGIARDTQYF. DNA of the CDR3: TGCGCCAGCAGCCAAGATCTTGGGATAGCGAGAGATACGCAGTATTTT.

The chain's CDR3 is CASSYRGGAGETQYF. CDR3 bases: TGTGCCAGCAGCTACCGTGGGGGGGCAGGGGAGACCCAGTACTTC. This chain uses TRBV11-2 with TRBJ2-5, with D possibly being TRBD2 (7 bases). Between the trimmed V and J ends, which lost 4 bases and 5 bases, there was a span of 17 bases. The CDR3 extends over 15 amino acids. The germline V gene encodes CDR1 SGHAT and CDR2 FQNNGV.

The chain links TRBV5-1 to TRBJ1-1; TRBD1 aligns across 7 bases. With V trimmed by 4 bases and J by 1 base, 4 bases remained unmatched. Germline V CDR1 and CDR2: SGHRS, YFSETQ. The CDR3 is 14 amino acids. CDR3 residues: CASSPDRSNTEAFF. In nucleotides, the CDR3 is TGCGCCAGCAGCCCGGACAGGTCGAACACTGAAGCTTTCTTT.

The V call is TRBV7-9, the J call TRBJ2-7; no clear D. Trimming pared 1 base from V and 0 bases from J, leaving 10 bases between. Germline lookup yields CDR1 SEHNR and CDR2 FQNEAQ (reference sequence). CDR3 length equals 15 residues. The CDR3 DNA follows: TGTGCCAGCAGCTTAGAGATCGATAGCTCCTACGAGCAGTACTTC. It translates to CASSLEIDSSYEQYF.